Below are 6 T cell receptor beta chains sequenced from a single sample in a study of blood T cell repertoires in COVID-19. The data were produced by immunoSEQ multiplex PCR, yet TCRdb's version contains in-frame clones alone and is incomplete. Of some 220,000 clones listed, about 85% are singletons. The sequenced sample consisted of peripheral blood. The receptors come from a woman between 18 and 30 years old who had recovered from COVID-19.

This clone turned up a few times. The chain couples TRBV4-3 to TRBJ1-2, with D possibly matching TRBD1 (5 bases). Germline CDR1 is LGHNA and CDR2 is YSLEER. There are 15 residues in the CDR3. V lost 4 bases and J lost 0, with 12 bases in between. CDR3 sequence reads: CASSLAGQTNYGYTF. The CDR3 DNA is TGCGCCAGCAGCCTAGCAGGGCAGACTAACTATGGCTACACCTTC.

The chain links TRBV5-1 to TRBJ2-1, with 7 bases that match TRBD1. Germline trimming cut 4 bases from V and 4 bases from J; bases unmatched to any gene: 5. CDR1 SGHRS and CDR2 YFSETQ come from the germline V gene. This CDR3 has 14 residues. CDR3 sequence: CASSPGTAYNEQFF. CDR3 sequence (DNA): TGCGCCAGCAGCCCCGGGACAGCGTACAATGAGCAGTTCTTC.

The chain carries TRBV30 and TRBJ1-1; D perhaps matches TRBD1 (5 bases). With 3 bases removed from V and 0 bases from J, the gap between germline ends came to 11 bases. Germline-derived CDR1 and CDR2 are GTSNPN and SVGIG (reference sequence). The CDR3 covers 14 residues. The DNA of the CDR3 is TGTGCCTGGAGCGCAGGGCTGATGAACACTGAAGCTTTCTTT. Protein product: CAWSAGLMNTEAFF. The full variable domain, its missing parts supplied by reference TRBV30 and TRBJ1-1, is SQTIHQWPATLVQPVGSPLSLECTVEGTSNPNLYWYRQAAGRGLQLLFYSVGIGQISSEVPQNLSASRPQDRQFILSSKKLLLSDSGFYLCAWSAGLMNTEAFFGQGTRLTVV.

Remarks on this clone: Other nucleotide sequences in the sample specify the same CDR3. The V call is TRBV5-1, the J call TRBJ1-4; the D is unclear. This CDR3 spans 14 amino acids. The germline V and J ends were trimmed by 1 base and 7 bases, with 11 bases remaining between them. The germline CDR1 and CDR2 sequences are SGHRS and YFSETQ. CDR3 amino acids: CASSLSQGGEKLFF. The CDR3 region has the DNA TGCGCCAGCAGCTTGAGCCAAGGAGGTGAAAAACTGTTTTTT.

Notes on this clone: One end of the junction is discordant with germline, which a read error may explain. The chain is built from TRBV6-5 and TRBJ1-3; unclear D gene. The CDR3 loop spans 15 amino acids. Looked up from germline, CDR1 is MNHEY and CDR2 is SVGAGI. The CDR3 region is CASSDSLGAGNTIYF. CDR3 bases: TGTGCCAGCAGTGACTCCCTGGGAGCTGGAAACACCATATATTTT.

V and J are TRBV4-1 and TRBJ2-7, with 10 bases lining up with TRBD2. Germline V lookup: CDR1 MGHRA, CDR2 YSYEKL. The CDR3 loop spans 17 amino acids. With V trimmed by 3 bases and J by 2 bases, 10 bases remained unmatched. In DNA, the CDR3 is TGCGCCAGCAGCCACCGACTGGGACTAGCGAATACCTACGAGCAGTACTTC. It is translated as CASSHRLGLANTYEQYF.